The clone carrying this T cell receptor (beta chain) has only a few counts. Its antigen is not identified. These data belong to a study of post-analysis software for immune sequencing data. About the study: Relapsing-remitting, secondary progressive and progressive-relapsing multiple sclerosis courses were included. Findings and limits, study-wide: Under F measure analysis, samples from one preparation batch co-clustered strongly. Among multiple sclerosis patients, normalized Chao1 diversity was significantly below that of controls. When patients were compared with controls, 4 or 5 TRBV segments were more frequent, TRBV5-6, TRBV5-1 and TRBV20-1 among them.

The V end was cut by 0 bases, the J end by 0 bases, with 12 bases between. There are 18 residues in the CDR3. Looked up from germline, CDR1 is LNHNV and CDR2 is YYDKDF (reference sequence). Tagging with unique molecular identifiers was a feature of the TCR beta cDNA libraries. T cells numbering roughly 1 to 10 million yielded roughly 500,000 cDNA molecules. TCRdb used MiXCR to reprocess the PCR reads, holding one entry per CDR3 protein. The top ten clones hold 12% of a sample with hundreds of thousands of distinct CDR3 sequences, roughly 46% of them seen once. Sequencing was carried out using blood. V gene TRBV15 combines with J gene TRBJ2-6; D gene ambiguous. The sequence was collected from a girl between 10 and 17 years old with multiple sclerosis. CDR3 region: CATSRDKLAGSGANVLTF. The CDR3 DNA is TGTGCCACCAGCAGAGATAAGTTGGCAGGCTCTGGGGCCAACGTCCTGACTTTC.